This TCR beta chain was identified during a study of T cells after yellow fever vaccination. Overall study results and limits: Clonotypes found in both CD4 and CD8 compartments made up a small share. Post-booster reappearance was seen for most primary-vaccination clones (96% CD4, roughly 88% CD8).

TCRdb reanalysed the 5' RACE reads using MiXCR and keeps one entry per CDR3 protein. The sample shows a few hundred thousand distinct CDR3 sequences, roughly 3.9% of them seen only once. There are 14 residues in the CDR3. The V end lost 1 base, the J end lost 5 bases, and 11 bases lay between the germline ends. Germline CDR1 is WSHSY and CDR2 is SAAADI. This clonotype has just a few counts. The target antigen is unknown. The receptor's source is a man younger than 30 who received the YFV17D yellow fever vaccine. This chain joins TRBV10-2 and TRBJ2-5; D remains ambiguous. Sample: PBMCs, taken 5 days after the yellow fever booster vaccination. CDR3 loop: CASSEWLTRETQYF. As DNA, the CDR3 is TGCGCCAGCAGTGAGTGGTTGACCCGGGAGACCCAGTACTTC.